This is a list of T cell receptor beta chains from one sample in a study of siplizumab effects on memory and regulatory T cells. Measured with immunoSEQ multiplex PCR; TCRdb has only the in-frame clones, and not every one. The data hold 100,000 or so clones, with around 90% observed a single time. Sequenced: non-Treg CD4+ T cells sorted from blood. The receptors originated from a human donor in good health. Both conserved end residues are part of each CDR3. Each record gives: clone size, J gene, D gene, V gene, CDR3 protein, CDR3 DNA. D genes are given only for firm matches. Part of the rows lack a size; the others show once, few, many or a class for expanded clones.

NA,TRBJ1-2,TRBD1,TRBV2,CASHGQGDYGYTF,TGTGCCAGCCATGGACAGGGTGACTATGGCTACACCTTC
NA,TRBJ2-2,TRBD1,TRBV19,CASSIWTGLTGELFF,TGTGCCAGTAGTATCTGGACAGGGCTCACCGGGGAGCTGTTTTTT
once,TRBJ2-7,NA,TRBV9,CASSRGDTLSEEQYF,TGTGCCAGCAGTCGTGGGGACACTCTCTCGGAAGAGCAGTACTTC
NA,TRBJ2-6,NA,TRBV14,CASSYGWANVLTF,TGTGCCAGCAGTTACGGGTGGGCCAACGTCCTGACTTTC
NA,TRBJ2-2,TRBD1,TRBV15,CATPQDRARGNTGELFF,TGTGCCACCCCCCAGGACAGGGCCCGGGGAAACACCGGGGAGCTGTTTTTT
NA,TRBJ2-3,NA,TRBV14,CASSTVGGLTDTQYF,TGTGCCAGCAGCACGGTGGGGGGACTCACAGATACGCAGTATTTT
NA,TRBJ2-7,NA,TRBV5-6,CASSSGRIDYEQYF,TGTGCCAGCAGCTCGGGACGGATAGACTACGAGCAGTACTTC
NA,TRBJ2-2,NA,TRBV29-1,CSVQNTGELFF,TGCAGCGTTCAGAACACCGGGGAGCTGTTTTTT
NA,TRBJ1-6,TRBD1,TRBV6-6,CASSYLRGRDSPLHF,TGTGCCAGCAGTTACTTGAGGGGGCGCGATTCACCCCTCCACTTT
NA,TRBJ2-1,TRBD2,TRBV7-9,CASRSETSDYEQFF,TGTGCCAGCAGGAGCGAGACTAGCGACTATGAGCAGTTCTTC
NA,TRBJ2-5,TRBD2,TRBV15,CATSRLAGGRGETQYF,TGTGCCACCAGCAGGCTAGCGGGAGGGCGGGGAGAGACCCAGTACTTC
NA,TRBJ2-7,NA,TRBV6-1,CASSGLRSEQYF,TGTGCCAGCAGTGGCCTAAGAAGCGAGCAGTACTTC
NA,TRBJ2-3,NA,TRBV7-9,CASSLVQRYTDTQYF,TGTGCCAGCAGCTTAGTACAGAGATACACAGATACGCAGTATTTT
NA,TRBJ2-3,TRBD2,TRBV11-3,CASSQTGLAADTQYF,TGTGCCAGCAGCCAGACGGGCCTAGCGGCAGATACGCAGTATTTT
NA,TRBJ2-1,NA,TRBV27,CARRYNEQFF,TGTGCCAGAAGGTACAATGAGCAGTTCTTC
NA,TRBJ1-3,NA,TRBV7-2,CASSLGGLGGNTIYF,TGTGCCAGCAGCTTAGGGGGTCTGGGGGGAAACACCATATATTTT
NA,TRBJ2-1,TRBD2,TRBV25-1,CASSDPQVAGYNEQFF,TGTGCCAGCAGTGACCCCCAAGTAGCGGGCTACAATGAGCAGTTCTTC
NA,TRBJ2-2,TRBD2,TRBV30,CALSGRADTGELFF,TGTGCCTTGAGCGGGAGGGCGGACACCGGGGAGCTGTTTTTT
NA,TRBJ2-3,NA,TRBV5-1,CASSPSFGPTDTQYF,TGCGCCAGCAGCCCATCCTTCGGACCCACAGATACGCAGTATTTT
NA,TRBJ1-5,NA,TRBV5-4,CASSQGRGRKYSNQPQHF,TGTGCCAGCAGCCAAGGTAGGGGCCGGAAGTATAGCAATCAGCCCCAGCATTTT
few,TRBJ2-4,NA,TRBV7-8,CASSSTHIQYF,TGTGCCAGCAGCTCTACACACATTCAGTACTTC
NA,TRBJ1-1,NA,TRBV4-1,CASSQATDTEAFF,TGCGCCAGCAGCCAAGCGACAGATACTGAAGCTTTCTTT
NA,TRBJ2-2,TRBD2,TRBV4-2,CASSQVGSGRAPGELFF,TGTGCCAGCAGCCAAGTCGGGAGCGGGAGGGCCCCCGGGGAGCTGTTTTTT
NA,TRBJ2-5,NA,TRBV5-1,CASSLGWETQYF,TGCGCCAGCAGCTTAGGGTGGGAGACCCAGTACTTC
once,TRBJ1-1,NA,TRBV29-1,CSVETQRSTEAFF,TGCAGCGTTGAGACTCAAAGGAGCACTGAAGCTTTCTTT
once,TRBJ2-2,NA,TRBV27,CASSFSTGELFF,TGTGCCAGCAGTTTTTCCACCGGGGAGCTGTTTTTT
NA,TRBJ2-1,TRBD2,TRBV4-3,CASSQERPSGNYNEQFF,TGCGCCAGCAGCCAAGAGAGGCCTAGCGGGAACTACAATGAGCAGTTCTTC
NA,TRBJ2-1,TRBD2,TRBV5-1,CASSPGTSGFNEQFF,TGCGCCAGCAGCCCAGGGACTAGCGGGTTCAATGAGCAGTTCTTC
NA,TRBJ2-5,NA,TRBV21-1,CASSKVSAQETQYF,TGTGCCAGCAGCAAAGTTTCGGCTCAAGAGACCCAGTACTTC
NA,TRBJ2-5,TRBD2,TRBV19,CASSTNSGRETQYF,TGTGCCAGTAGTACGAATAGCGGGCGAGAGACCCAGTACTTC
NA,TRBJ2-3,NA,TRBV7-7,CASSFPFSTDTQYF,TGTGCTAGCAGCTTCCCCTTTAGCACAGATACGCAGTATTTT
few,TRBJ1-1,TRBD1,TRBV15,CATSMDRGEAFF,TGTGCCACCAGCATGGACAGGGGTGAAGCTTTCTTT
NA,TRBJ2-5,TRBD2,TRBV15,CATSPGGGETQYF,TGTGCCACCAGTCCGGGGGGGGGAGAGACCCAGTACTTC
NA,TRBJ2-1,TRBD1,TRBV7-9,CASSLGQGFNEQFF,TGTGCCAGCAGCTTAGGACAGGGGTTCAATGAGCAGTTCTTC
NA,TRBJ2-1,NA,TRBV21-1,CASSTTGGPYNEQFF,TGTGCCAGCAGCACAACAGGGGGCCCCTACAATGAGCAGTTCTTC
NA,TRBJ1-4,TRBD1,TRBV29-1,CSVAQGASNEKLFF,TGCAGCGTTGCGCAGGGGGCTTCTAATGAAAAACTGTTTTTT
NA,TRBJ2-1,NA,TRBV19,CASTGGLANNEQFF,TGTGCCAGTACTGGGGGGCTAGCGAACAATGAGCAGTTCTTC
NA,TRBJ2-7,NA,TRBV5-4,CASSITGGWEQYF,TGTGCCAGCAGCATCACCGGCGGTTGGGAGCAGTACTTC
NA,TRBJ1-5,TRBD1,TRBV18,CASSLDRVEPQHF,TGTGCCAGCTCACTCGACAGGGTGGAGCCCCAGCATTTT